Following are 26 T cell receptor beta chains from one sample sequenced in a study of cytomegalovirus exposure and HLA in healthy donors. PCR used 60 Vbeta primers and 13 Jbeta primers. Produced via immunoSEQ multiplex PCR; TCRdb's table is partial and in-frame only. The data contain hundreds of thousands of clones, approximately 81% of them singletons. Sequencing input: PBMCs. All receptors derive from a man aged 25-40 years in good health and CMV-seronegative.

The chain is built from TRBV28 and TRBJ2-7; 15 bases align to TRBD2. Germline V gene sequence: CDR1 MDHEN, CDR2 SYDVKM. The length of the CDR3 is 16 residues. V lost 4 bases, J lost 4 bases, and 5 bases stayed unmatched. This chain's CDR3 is CASSSPGTSGGYEQYF. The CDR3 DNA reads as TGTGCCAGCAGTTCTCCCGGGACTAGCGGGGGGTACGAGCAGTACTTC.

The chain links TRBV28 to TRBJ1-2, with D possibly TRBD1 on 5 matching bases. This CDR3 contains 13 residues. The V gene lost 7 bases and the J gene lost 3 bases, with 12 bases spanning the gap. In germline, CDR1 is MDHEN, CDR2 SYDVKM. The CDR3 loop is CASKQGTDYGYTF. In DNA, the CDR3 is TGTGCCAGCAAGCAGGGAACGGACTATGGCTACACCTTC.

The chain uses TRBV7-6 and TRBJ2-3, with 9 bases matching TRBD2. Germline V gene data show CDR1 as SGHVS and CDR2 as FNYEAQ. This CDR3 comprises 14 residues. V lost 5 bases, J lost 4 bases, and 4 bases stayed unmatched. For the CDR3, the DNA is TGTGCCAGCAGCCCGGGACTAGCCGCAGATACGCAGTATTTT. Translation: CASSPGLAADTQYF. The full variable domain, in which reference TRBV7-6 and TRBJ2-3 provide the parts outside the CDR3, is GAGVSQSPRYKVTKRGQDVALRCDPISGHVSLYWYRQALGQGPEFLTYFNYEAQQDKSGLPNDRFSAERPEGSISTLTIQRTEQRDSAMYRCASSPGLAADTQYFGPGTRLTVL.

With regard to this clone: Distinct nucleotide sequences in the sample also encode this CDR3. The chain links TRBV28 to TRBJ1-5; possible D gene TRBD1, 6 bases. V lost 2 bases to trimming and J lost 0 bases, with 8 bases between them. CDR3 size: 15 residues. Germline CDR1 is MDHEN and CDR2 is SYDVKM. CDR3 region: CASSLTGLSNQPQHF. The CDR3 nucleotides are TGTGCCAGCAGTTTAACAGGGCTTAGCAATCAGCCCCAGCATTTT.

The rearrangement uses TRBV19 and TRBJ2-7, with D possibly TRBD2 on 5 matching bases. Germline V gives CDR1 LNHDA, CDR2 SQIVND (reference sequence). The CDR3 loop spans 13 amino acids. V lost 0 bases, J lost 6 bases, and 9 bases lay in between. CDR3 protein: CASSIDRDTEQYF. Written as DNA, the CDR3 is TGTGCCAGTAGTATAGATCGGGATACCGAGCAGTACTTC. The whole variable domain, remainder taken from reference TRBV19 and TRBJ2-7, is DGGITQSPKYLFRKEGQNVTLSCEQNLNHDAMYWYRQDPGQGLRLIYYSQIVNDFQKGDIAEGYSVSREKKESFPLTVTSAQKNPTAFYLCASSIDRDTEQYFGPGTRLTVT.

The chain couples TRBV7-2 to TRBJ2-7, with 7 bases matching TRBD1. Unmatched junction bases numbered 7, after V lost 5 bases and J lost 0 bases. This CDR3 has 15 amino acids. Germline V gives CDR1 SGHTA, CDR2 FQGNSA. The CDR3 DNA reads TGTGCCAGCAGCGGGGGACAGATCGACTCCTACGAGCAGTACTTC. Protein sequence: CASSGGQIDSYEQYF.

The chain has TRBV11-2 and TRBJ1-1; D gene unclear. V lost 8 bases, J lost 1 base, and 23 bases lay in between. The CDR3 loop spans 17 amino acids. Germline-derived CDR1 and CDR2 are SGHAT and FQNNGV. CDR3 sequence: CASGRRSAAFPNTEAFF. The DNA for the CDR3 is TGTGCCAGCGGCCGGAGGTCGGCCGCATTTCCGAACACTGAAGCTTTCTTT.

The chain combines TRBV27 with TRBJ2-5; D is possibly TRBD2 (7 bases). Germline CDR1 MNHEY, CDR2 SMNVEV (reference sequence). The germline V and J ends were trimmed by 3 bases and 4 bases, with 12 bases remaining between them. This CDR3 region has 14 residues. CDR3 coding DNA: TGTGCCAGCAGTTTTGCGGGGGCTCGAGAGACCCAGTACTTC. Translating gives CASSFAGARETQYF.

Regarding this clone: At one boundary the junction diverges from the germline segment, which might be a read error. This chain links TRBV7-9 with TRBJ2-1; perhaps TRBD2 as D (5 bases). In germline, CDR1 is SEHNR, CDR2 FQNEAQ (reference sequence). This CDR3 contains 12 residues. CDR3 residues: CSSSLSGGEQFF. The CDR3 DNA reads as TGTTCCAGCAGCTTATCCGGAGGTGAGCAGTTCTTC.

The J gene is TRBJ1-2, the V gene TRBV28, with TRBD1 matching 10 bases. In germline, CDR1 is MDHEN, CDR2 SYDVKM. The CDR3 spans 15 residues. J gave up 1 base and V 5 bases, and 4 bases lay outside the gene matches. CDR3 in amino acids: CASSARDRGNYGYTF. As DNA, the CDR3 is TGTGCCAGCAGTGCCCGGGACAGGGGTAACTATGGCTACACCTTC.

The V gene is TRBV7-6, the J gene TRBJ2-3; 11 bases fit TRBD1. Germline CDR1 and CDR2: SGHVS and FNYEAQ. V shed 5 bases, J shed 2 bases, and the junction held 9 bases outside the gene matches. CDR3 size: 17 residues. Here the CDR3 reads CASSRPDRGLITDTQYF. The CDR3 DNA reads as TGTGCCAGCAGCCGACCGGACAGGGGGCTTATCACAGATACGCAGTATTTT.

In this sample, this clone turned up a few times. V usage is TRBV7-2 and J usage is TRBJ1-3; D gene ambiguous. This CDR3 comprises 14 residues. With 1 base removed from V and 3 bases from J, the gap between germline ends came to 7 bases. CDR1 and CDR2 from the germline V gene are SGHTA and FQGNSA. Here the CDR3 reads CASSLGGFGNTIYF. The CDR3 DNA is TGTGCCAGCAGCTTAGGCGGATTTGGAAACACCATATATTTT.

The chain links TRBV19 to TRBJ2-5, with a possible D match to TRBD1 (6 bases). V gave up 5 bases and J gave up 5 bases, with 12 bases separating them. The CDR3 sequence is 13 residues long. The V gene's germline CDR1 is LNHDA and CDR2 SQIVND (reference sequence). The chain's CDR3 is CASSAVGGETQYF. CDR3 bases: TGTGCCAGTAGTGCGGTTGGGGGCGAGACCCAGTACTTC.

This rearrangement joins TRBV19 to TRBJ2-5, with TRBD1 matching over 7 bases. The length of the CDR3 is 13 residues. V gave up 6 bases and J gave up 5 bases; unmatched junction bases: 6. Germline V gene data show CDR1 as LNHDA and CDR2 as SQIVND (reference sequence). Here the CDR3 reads CASSKGALETQYF. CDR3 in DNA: TGTGCCAGTAGCAAGGGGGCCCTGGAGACCCAGTACTTC.

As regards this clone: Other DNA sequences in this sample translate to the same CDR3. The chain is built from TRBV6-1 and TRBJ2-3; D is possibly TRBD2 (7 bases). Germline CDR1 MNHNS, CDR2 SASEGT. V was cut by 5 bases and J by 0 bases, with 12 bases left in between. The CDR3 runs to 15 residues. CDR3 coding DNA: TGTGCCAGCAGTAGAGGGGGGGGAAGCACAGATACGCAGTATTTT. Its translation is CASSRGGGSTDTQYF.

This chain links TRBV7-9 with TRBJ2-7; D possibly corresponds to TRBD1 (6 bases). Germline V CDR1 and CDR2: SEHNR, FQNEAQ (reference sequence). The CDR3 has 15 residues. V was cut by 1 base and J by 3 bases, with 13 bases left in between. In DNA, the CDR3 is TGTGCCAGCAGCTTAGTTCTCGGACAGAGCTACGAGCAGTACTTC. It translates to CASSLVLGQSYEQYF.

CDR3 bases: TGCGCCAGCAGCTTGGTGGTGGGCCCTAGCATCGACAATGAGCAGTTCTTC. As protein: CASSLVVGPSIDNEQFF. The chain has TRBV5-1 and TRBJ2-1, with D possibly being TRBD2 (5 bases). Germline-derived CDR1 and CDR2 are SGHRS and YFSETQ. Trimming cost V 0 bases and J 5 bases, with 18 bases left between them. The CDR3 loop spans 17 amino acids.

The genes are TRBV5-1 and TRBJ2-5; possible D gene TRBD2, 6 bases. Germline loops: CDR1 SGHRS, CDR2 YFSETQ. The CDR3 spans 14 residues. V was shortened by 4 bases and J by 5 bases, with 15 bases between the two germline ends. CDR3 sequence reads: CASSNPPGRETQYF. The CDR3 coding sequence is TGCGCCAGCAGCAACCCGCCGGGGAGGGAGACCCAGTACTTC.

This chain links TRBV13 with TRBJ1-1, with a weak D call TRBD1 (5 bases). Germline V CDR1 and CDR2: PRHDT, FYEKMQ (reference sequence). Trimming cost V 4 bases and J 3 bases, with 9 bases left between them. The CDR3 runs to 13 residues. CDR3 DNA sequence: TGTGCCAGCAGCTCCGGAGGGGACACTGAAGCTTTCTTT. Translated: CASSSGGDTEAFF.

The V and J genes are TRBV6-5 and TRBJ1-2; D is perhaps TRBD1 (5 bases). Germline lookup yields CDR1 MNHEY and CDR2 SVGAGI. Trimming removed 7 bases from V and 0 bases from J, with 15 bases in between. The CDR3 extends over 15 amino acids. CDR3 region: CASTSIGRANYGYTF. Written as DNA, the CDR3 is TGTGCCAGCACCTCTATAGGCAGGGCTAACTATGGCTACACCTTC.

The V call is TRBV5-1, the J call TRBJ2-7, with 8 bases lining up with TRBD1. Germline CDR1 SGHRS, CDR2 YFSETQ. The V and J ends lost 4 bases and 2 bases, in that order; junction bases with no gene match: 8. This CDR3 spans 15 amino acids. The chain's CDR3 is CASSQTGQAPYEQYF. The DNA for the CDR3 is TGCGCCAGCAGCCAGACGGGACAGGCTCCCTACGAGCAGTACTTC.

CDR3 nucleotide sequence: TGTGCCACCAGCCCCGGGACAGGGGGCGACGAGCAGTACTTC. It is translated as CATSPGTGGDEQYF. This chain connects TRBV6-5 to TRBJ2-7; 12 nucleotides align to TRBD1. CDR1 MNHEY and CDR2 SVGAGI come from the germline V gene. CDR3 size: 14 residues. J gave up 5 bases and V 10 bases, and 9 bases lay outside the gene matches.

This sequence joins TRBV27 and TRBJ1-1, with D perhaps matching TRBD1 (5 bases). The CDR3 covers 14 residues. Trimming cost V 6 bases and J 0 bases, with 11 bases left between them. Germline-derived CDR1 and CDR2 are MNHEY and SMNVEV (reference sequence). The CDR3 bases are TGTGCCAGCAGATTGACAGCCATGAACACTGAAGCTTTCTTT. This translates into CASRLTAMNTEAFF.

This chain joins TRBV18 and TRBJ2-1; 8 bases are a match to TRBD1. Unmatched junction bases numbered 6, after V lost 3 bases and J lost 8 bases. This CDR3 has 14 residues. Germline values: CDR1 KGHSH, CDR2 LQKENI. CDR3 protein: CASSPQDRVHEQFF. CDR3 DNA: TGTGCCAGCTCACCTCAGGACAGGGTCCATGAGCAGTTCTTC.

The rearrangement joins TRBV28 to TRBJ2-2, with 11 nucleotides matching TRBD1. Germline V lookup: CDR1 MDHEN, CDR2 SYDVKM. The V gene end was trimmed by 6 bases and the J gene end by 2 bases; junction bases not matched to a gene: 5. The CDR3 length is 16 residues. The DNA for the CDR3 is TGTGCCAGCAGCCTCTGGACAGGGGGCAACACCGGGGAGCTGTTTTTT. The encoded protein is CASSLWTGGNTGELFF. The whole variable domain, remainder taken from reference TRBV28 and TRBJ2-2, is DVKVTQSSRYLVKRTGEKVFLECVQDMDHENMFWYRQDPGLGLRLIYFSYDVKMKEKGDIPEGYSVSREKKERFSLILESASTNQTSMYLCASSLWTGGNTGELFFGEGSRLTVL.

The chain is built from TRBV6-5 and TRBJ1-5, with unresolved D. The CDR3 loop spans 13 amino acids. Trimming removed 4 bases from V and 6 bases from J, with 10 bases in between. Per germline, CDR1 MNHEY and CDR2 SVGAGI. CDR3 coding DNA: TGTGCCAGCAGTTTCAGGAATACTCAGCCCCAGCATTTT. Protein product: CASSFRNTQPQHF.